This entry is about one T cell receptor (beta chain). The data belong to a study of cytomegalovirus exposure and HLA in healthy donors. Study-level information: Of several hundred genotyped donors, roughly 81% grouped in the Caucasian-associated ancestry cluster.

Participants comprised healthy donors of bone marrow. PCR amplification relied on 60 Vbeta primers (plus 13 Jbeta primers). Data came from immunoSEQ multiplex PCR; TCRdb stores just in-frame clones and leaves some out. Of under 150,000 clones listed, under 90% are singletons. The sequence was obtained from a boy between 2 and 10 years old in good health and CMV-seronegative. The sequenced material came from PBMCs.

In DNA, the CDR3 is TGCAGCGTTATCCTAGCGGGAGAGTACTACAATGAGCAGTTCTTC. The encoded protein is CSVILAGEYYNEQFF. The V call is TRBV29-1, the J call TRBJ2-1; 10 bases agree with TRBD2. Germline V gives CDR1 SQVTM, CDR2 ANQGSEA. V lost 5 bases and J lost 3; bases outside the gene matches: 7. This CDR3 has 15 amino acids.